This paragraph reports one TCR beta chain. The antigen remains undetermined. This record belongs to a study of brain T cells in children with intractable seizures. General study results and limits: Pre-surgery blood may have been undersampled, hiding some clones. Only CDR3 sequence similarity suggested viral specificity, without known HCMV serostatus.

The germline gives CDR1 WNHNN, CDR2 SYGVQD (reference sequence). The CDR3 has 14 amino acids. V lost 5 bases to trimming and J lost 2 bases; unmatched junction nucleotides: 4. Indicated time point: blood from clinic visit 5 months post-surgery; TSC patient then seizure free. Sequencing was limited to surgery cases with top T cell transcript signatures in brain tissue. Patients received at least one anti-epileptic drug before surgery. Sequenced by immunoSEQ multiplex PCR; TCRdb stores in-frame clones only, minus some. The repertoire holds a few hundred thousand clones, about 93% seen once, with about 6% in the top ten.

The receptor comes from a boy younger than two with tuberous sclerosis and intractable seizures. This sequence joins TRBV10-1 and TRBJ1-1; TRBD1 matches 8 bases. Sequenced here: peripheral blood, sampled roughly 5 months after surgery. The CDR3 spells CASSTDRANTEAFF. CDR3 coding DNA: TGCGCCAGCAGTACGGACAGGGCCAACACTGAAGCTTTCTTT.